These 3 T cell receptor beta chains share one sample of origin, sequenced in a study of OX40 agonist ivuxolimab in advanced cancers. Libraries were prepared by immunoSEQ multiplex PCR; TCRdb keeps only in-frame clonotypes and omits some of them. This table has about 81,000 clones, about 93% appearing once. Source: CD4+ or CD8+ T cells sorted from blood, taken in a trial of the OX40 agonist ivuxolimab. These receptors originate from an adult with an advanced solid tumor such as melanoma, head and neck, liver or kidney cancer.

The chain couples TRBV29-1 to TRBJ2-7; 8 nucleotides line up with TRBD1. CDR1 and CDR2 (germline): SQVTM, ANQGSEA. V was clipped by 6 bases and J by 3 bases; unmatched bases: 7. The CDR3 contains 13 residues. The chain's CDR3 is CSVAGTGFYEQYF. The CDR3 bases are TGCAGCGTCGCCGGGACAGGATTCTACGAGCAGTACTTC.

In this sample, this clone turned up once. The CDR3 loop reads CAISASSVSDTQYF. CDR3 bases: TGTGCCATCAGTGCTTCGTCCGTTTCAGATACGCAGTATTTT. This chain joins TRBV10-3 and TRBJ2-3; D ambiguous. Germline loops: CDR1 ENHRY, CDR2 SYGVKD. With 4 bases removed from V and 4 bases from J, the gap between germline ends came to 12 bases. The CDR3 is 14 amino acids.

The genes are TRBV5-1 and TRBJ1-2; TRBD1 matches at 9 bases. V trimming: 4 bases; J trimming: 5 bases; junction bases outside the gene matches: 12. This CDR3 comprises 16 residues. CDR1 SGHRS and CDR2 YFSETQ come from the germline V gene. CDR3 in amino acids: CASSSEVGQGGYGYTF. Here the CDR3 DNA reads TGCGCCAGCAGCAGCGAGGTGGGACAGGGCGGATATGGCTACACCTTC.